Listed below are T cell receptor beta chains from one sample, sequenced in a study of shared clonotypes between healthy human individuals. This table comes from immunoSEQ multiplex PCR, and its TCRdb copy is limited to in-frame clones, with some not included. The repertoire consists of 450,000 to 500,000 clones, with 70% to 85% occurring once and the leading ten covering roughly 12%. The material sequenced was PBMCs. Receptors were obtained from a woman aged 40 to 50 in good health. Some clones in this sample may be carry-over from other donors' samples. The CDR3 runs from the conserved cysteine through the conserved F or W. Fields, in order: clone size, D gene, V gene, J gene, CDR3 DNA, CDR3 protein. A D gene is named only where the DNA matches it firmly. Some rows mark clone size as missing; the rest say once, few, many or name a class of expanded clone.

clone_size: once
d_call: TRBD1
v_call: TRBV29-1
j_call: TRBJ2-6
cdr3_nt: TGCAGCGTTTGGGACAGCTCTGGGGCCAACGTCCTGACTTTC
cdr3_aa: CSVWDSSGANVLTF

clone_size: -
d_call: -
v_call: TRBV19
j_call: TRBJ2-7
cdr3_nt: TGTGCCAGTAGTATCGGGCCCGGGTCGACCGAGCAGTACTTC
cdr3_aa: CASSIGPGSTEQYF

clone_size: -
d_call: -
v_call: TRBV7-9
j_call: TRBJ1-2
cdr3_nt: TGTGCCAGCAGCCCCGGACAGAGTAACTATGGCTACACCTTC
cdr3_aa: CASSPGQSNYGYTF

clone_size: -
d_call: TRBD1
v_call: TRBV6-6
j_call: TRBJ2-7
cdr3_nt: TGTGCCAGCAGTTCACAGGGGCGTGGATCCTACGAGCAGTACTTC
cdr3_aa: CASSSQGRGSYEQYF

clone_size: -
d_call: -
v_call: TRBV4-1
j_call: TRBJ2-6
cdr3_nt: TGCGCCAGCAGCCAAGTCGGATTGCAGGGGTCAAGCTCTGGGGCCAACGTCCTGACTTTC
cdr3_aa: CASSQVGLQGSSSGANVLTF

clone_size: few
d_call: -
v_call: TRBV4-1
j_call: TRBJ1-5
cdr3_nt: TGCGCCAGCAGCCTTTCAAGACTGGGCGTCAGCAATCAGCCCCAGCATTTT
cdr3_aa: CASSLSRLGVSNQPQHF

clone_size: once
d_call: -
v_call: TRBV18
j_call: TRBJ1-3
cdr3_nt: TGTGCCAGCTCACCAGAGTCTGGAAACACCATATATTTT
cdr3_aa: CASSPESGNTIYF

clone_size: many
d_call: TRBD2
v_call: TRBV7-3
j_call: TRBJ2-7
cdr3_nt: TGTGCCAGCAGCTTAAATTTAGGTGGTCTAGCGGGAGAATACGAGCAGTACTTC
cdr3_aa: CASSLNLGGLAGEYEQYF

clone_size: -
d_call: TRBD2
v_call: TRBV2
j_call: TRBJ2-1
cdr3_nt: TGTGCCAGCGGAGGGATTGGAGTAGCGGGAGGGCGTGCCTACAATGAGCAGTTCTTC
cdr3_aa: CASGGIGVAGGRAYNEQFF

clone_size: few
d_call: -
v_call: TRBV28
j_call: TRBJ2-7
cdr3_nt: TGTGCCAGCATTCTAGGGGGTGGCAGCCCTAACGAGCAGTACTTC
cdr3_aa: CASILGGGSPNEQYF

clone_size: -
d_call: -
v_call: TRBV30
j_call: TRBJ2-7
cdr3_nt: TGTGCCTGGAGTGAGGGGGGGCTCACCTACGAGCAGTACTTC
cdr3_aa: CAWSEGGLTYEQYF

clone_size: many
d_call: -
v_call: TRBV6-5
j_call: TRBJ1-3
cdr3_nt: TGTGCCAGCAGTTACTCGAGACAGTATTCTGGAAACACCATATATTTT
cdr3_aa: CASSYSRQYSGNTIYF

clone_size: -
d_call: -
v_call: TRBV19
j_call: TRBJ1-2
cdr3_nt: TGTGCCAGTAGTATCGACGGGGGTGAGCATGGCTACACCTTC
cdr3_aa: CASSIDGGEHGYTF

clone_size: -
d_call: -
v_call: TRBV5-1
j_call: TRBJ2-3
cdr3_nt: TGCGCCAGCAGCTTGAACAGGGCAGATACGCAGTATTTT
cdr3_aa: CASSLNRADTQYF

clone_size: -
d_call: -
v_call: TRBV20-1
j_call: TRBJ2-1
cdr3_nt: TGCAGTGCTAGGTTGCATGAGCAGTTCTTC
cdr3_aa: CSARLHEQFF

clone_size: -
d_call: -
v_call: TRBV7-2
j_call: TRBJ1-4
cdr3_nt: TGTGCCAGCAGCCCCGACTCAGGGGCAGGGGAAAAACTGTTTTTT
cdr3_aa: CASSPDSGAGEKLFF

clone_size: -
d_call: TRBD1
v_call: TRBV5-5
j_call: TRBJ1-2
cdr3_nt: TGTGCCAGCAGCCCCGGACAGGTTATCTATGGCTACACCTTC
cdr3_aa: CASSPGQVIYGYTF

clone_size: -
d_call: TRBD2
v_call: TRBV28
j_call: TRBJ2-7
cdr3_nt: TGTGCCAGCGATGGACTAGCGGGAGCCGAGCAGTACTTC
cdr3_aa: CASDGLAGAEQYF

clone_size: -
d_call: TRBD1
v_call: TRBV2
j_call: TRBJ1-5
cdr3_nt: TGTGCCAGCAGTGAGCAGGGGGCAGATCAGCCCCAGCATTTT
cdr3_aa: CASSEQGADQPQHF

clone_size: few
d_call: -
v_call: TRBV6-1
j_call: TRBJ2-7
cdr3_nt: TGTGCCAGCAGTGAACTGGTACGGAGCGAGCAGTACTTC
cdr3_aa: CASSELVRSEQYF

clone_size: -
d_call: -
v_call: TRBV30
j_call: TRBJ1-2
cdr3_nt: TGTGCCTGGAGTAGGGACAATGGCTACACCTTC
cdr3_aa: CAWSRDNGYTF

clone_size: -
d_call: TRBD1
v_call: TRBV19
j_call: TRBJ2-1
cdr3_nt: TGTGCCAGTAGTATTAGCAGGGGGTTATACAATGAGCAGTTCTTC
cdr3_aa: CASSISRGLYNEQFF